The clone carrying this T cell receptor (beta chain) appeared a few times. At least 6 million PBMCs were isolated per sample. This sample is drawn from a study of blood T cells in healthy people across ages. V trimming: 8 bases; J trimming: 4 bases; junction bases outside the gene matches: 10. This CDR3 comprises 14 residues. Alongside a J-beta primer mix, a sample-barcoded 5' primer served in a second PCR lasting roughly 7 to 11 cycles. TCRdb analysed the 5' RACE reads with MiXCR anew, one entry per CDR3 protein. The repertoire holds under 2,000,000 distinct CDR3 sequences, with about 49% as singletons.

The source is a woman between 40 and 50 years old in good health. The chain recombines TRBV12-3 or TRBV12-4 with TRBJ2-7, with TRBD1 matching 8 bases. Sequencing was performed on blood. DNA for the CDR3: TGTGCCAGCGGCCGGAGACAGGGGTGGTACGAGCAGTACTTC. It yields the protein CASGRRQGWYEQYF.